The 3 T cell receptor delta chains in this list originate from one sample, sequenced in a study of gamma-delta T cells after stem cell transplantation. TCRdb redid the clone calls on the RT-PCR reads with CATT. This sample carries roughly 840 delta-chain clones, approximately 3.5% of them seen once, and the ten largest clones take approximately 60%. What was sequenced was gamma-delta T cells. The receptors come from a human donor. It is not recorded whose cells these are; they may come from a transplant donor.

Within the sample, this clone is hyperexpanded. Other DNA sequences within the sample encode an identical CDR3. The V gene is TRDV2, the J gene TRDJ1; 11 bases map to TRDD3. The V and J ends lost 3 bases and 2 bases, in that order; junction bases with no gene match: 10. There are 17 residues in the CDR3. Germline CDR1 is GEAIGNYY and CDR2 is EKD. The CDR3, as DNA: TGTGCCTGTGACGCCGTACTGGGGGATATTAGGACCGATAAACTCATCTTT. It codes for CACDAVLGDIRTDKLIF.

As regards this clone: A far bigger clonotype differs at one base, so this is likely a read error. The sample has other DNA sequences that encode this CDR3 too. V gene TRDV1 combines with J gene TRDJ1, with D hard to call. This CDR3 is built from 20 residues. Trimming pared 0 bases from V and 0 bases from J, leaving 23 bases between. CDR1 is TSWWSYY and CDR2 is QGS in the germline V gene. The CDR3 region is CALGELWRHHILGDTDKLIF. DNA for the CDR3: TGTGCTCTTGGGGAACTTTGGCGCCATCACATTCTAGGGGACACCGATAAACTCATCTTT.

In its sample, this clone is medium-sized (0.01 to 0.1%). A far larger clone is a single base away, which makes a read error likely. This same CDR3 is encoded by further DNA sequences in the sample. CDR3 loop: CAFLGKWAQYTDKLIF. The CDR3 coding sequence is TGCGCCTTTTTGGGCAAGTGGGCTCAGTACACCGATAAACTCATCTTT. The chain is built from TRDV3 and TRDJ1; D unresolved. From germline, CDR1 is TVYSNPD and CDR2 GDNSRS (reference sequence). The CDR3 sequence is 16 residues long.